This is a list of T cell receptor beta chains from one sample in a study of beta chain features in type 1 diabetes. The method was immunoSEQ multiplex PCR; TCRdb's version includes in-frame clones alone and lacks a portion of them. The data hold 680,000 or so clones, with about an eighth observed a single time. The sequenced sample consisted of naive CD4+ T cells from blood. Source of these receptors: a man between 18 and 35 years old with type 1 diabetes. Both conserved end residues are part of each CDR3. Each record gives: J gene, D gene, V gene, clone size, CDR3 DNA, CDR3 protein. The D gene is left open where the match is weak. Expanded clones are given a class, and other clones once, few, many or no size at all.

j_gene: TRBJ1-1
d_gene: -
v_gene: TRBV2
abundance: few
CDR3nt: TGTGCCAGCACCCTATGGTCTGAAGCTTTCTTT
CDR3aa: CASTLWSEAFF

j_gene: TRBJ1-2
d_gene: -
v_gene: TRBV6-5
abundance: few
CDR3nt: TGTGCCAGCAGTTCCGGTCAAGGCTACACCTTC
CDR3aa: CASSSGQGYTF

j_gene: TRBJ2-7
d_gene: TRBD1
v_gene: TRBV9
abundance: -
CDR3nt: TGTGCCAGCAGCCTCCAGGGGGTCGAGCAGTACTTC
CDR3aa: CASSLQGVEQYF

j_gene: TRBJ1-4
d_gene: -
v_gene: TRBV7-9
abundance: few
CDR3nt: TGTGCCAGCAGCTTACTGATTGAAAAACTGTTTTTT
CDR3aa: CASSLLIEKLFF

j_gene: TRBJ2-7
d_gene: -
v_gene: TRBV5-1
abundance: -
CDR3nt: TGCGCCAGCAGTTTGGGAGGCGGTCTGTCATACGAGCAGTACTTC
CDR3aa: CASSLGGGLSYEQYF

j_gene: TRBJ2-3
d_gene: TRBD2
v_gene: TRBV4-2
abundance: -
CDR3nt: TGTGCCAGCAGCCAGTTACTAGCGGGGTCTAGCACAGATACGCAGTATTTT
CDR3aa: CASSQLLAGSSTDTQYF

j_gene: TRBJ1-2
d_gene: TRBD1
v_gene: TRBV18
abundance: few
CDR3nt: TGTGCCAGCTCAGATCAGGGGGCTTCGTCCTATGGCTACACCTTC
CDR3aa: CASSDQGASSYGYTF

j_gene: TRBJ1-2
d_gene: -
v_gene: TRBV6-6
abundance: -
CDR3nt: TGTGCCAGCAGTCGAGGATATCTGGGCGGCTATGGCTACACCTTC
CDR3aa: CASSRGYLGGYGYTF

j_gene: TRBJ1-5
d_gene: TRBD1
v_gene: TRBV19
abundance: few
CDR3nt: TGTGCCAGTAGTATACAAGCACCCGGGACAGTCCCACAGCATTTT
CDR3aa: CASSIQAPGTVPQHF

j_gene: TRBJ1-1
d_gene: -
v_gene: TRBV18
abundance: -
CDR3nt: TGTGCCAGCTCACCCTCCGGGACAAAAGAGAGGCTAGCTTTCTTT
CDR3aa: CASSPSGTKERLAFF

j_gene: TRBJ2-1
d_gene: TRBD2
v_gene: TRBV30
abundance: few
CDR3nt: TGTGCCTGGATTATCGGGGGGGCCAATGAGCAGTTCTTC
CDR3aa: CAWIIGGANEQFF

j_gene: TRBJ2-7
d_gene: -
v_gene: TRBV19
abundance: -
CDR3nt: TGTGCCAGTAGGGGATACTCCTACGAGCAGTACTTC
CDR3aa: CASRGYSYEQYF

j_gene: TRBJ2-2
d_gene: -
v_gene: TRBV7-9
abundance: few
CDR3nt: TGTGCCAGCAGCTCCACCGGGGAGCTGTTTTTT
CDR3aa: CASSSTGELFF

j_gene: TRBJ2-1
d_gene: -
v_gene: TRBV15
abundance: few
CDR3nt: TGTGCCACCAGCAGAGAGGGGGGCTCCTACAATGAGCAGTTCTTC
CDR3aa: CATSREGGSYNEQFF

j_gene: TRBJ2-7
d_gene: -
v_gene: TRBV13
abundance: few
CDR3nt: TGTGCCAGCAGCCCCCCCCAGGGAACCTACGAGCAGTACTTC
CDR3aa: CASSPPQGTYEQYF

j_gene: TRBJ2-1
d_gene: -
v_gene: TRBV19
abundance: few
CDR3nt: TGTGCCAGTAAGGCACCCTACAATGAGCAGTTCTTC
CDR3aa: CASKAPYNEQFF

j_gene: TRBJ1-6
d_gene: -
v_gene: TRBV9
abundance: few
CDR3nt: TGTGCCAGCAGCGTAGAGAATTCACCCCTCCACTTT
CDR3aa: CASSVENSPLHF

j_gene: TRBJ1-5
d_gene: -
v_gene: TRBV10-3
abundance: -
CDR3nt: TGTGCCATCAGTGGACCCTCAGGCAGTCAGCCCCAGCATTTT
CDR3aa: CAISGPSGSQPQHF

j_gene: TRBJ2-5
d_gene: -
v_gene: TRBV11-2
abundance: few
CDR3nt: TGTGCCAGCAGCTCCCCTCGGGACTTGGAGACCCAGTACTTC
CDR3aa: CASSSPRDLETQYF

j_gene: TRBJ2-2
d_gene: -
v_gene: TRBV14
abundance: few
CDR3nt: TGTGCCAGCAGTAGAAGGGACCCCGGGGAGCTGTTTTTT
CDR3aa: CASSRRDPGELFF

j_gene: TRBJ2-7
d_gene: -
v_gene: TRBV30
abundance: few
CDR3nt: TGTGCCTGGGGTGTCTCCTACGAGCAGTACTTC
CDR3aa: CAWGVSYEQYF

j_gene: TRBJ1-5
d_gene: -
v_gene: TRBV18
abundance: few
CDR3nt: TGTGCCAGCTCACCCCCCAATCAGCCCCAGCATTTT
CDR3aa: CASSPPNQPQHF

j_gene: TRBJ2-3
d_gene: TRBD2
v_gene: TRBV7-9
abundance: few
CDR3nt: TGTGCCAGCACCGAACAGCGGGGGGCAGGGGATACGCAGTATTTT
CDR3aa: CASTEQRGAGDTQYF

j_gene: TRBJ1-2
d_gene: -
v_gene: TRBV28
abundance: -
CDR3nt: TGTGCCAGCAGTTTCGGCGGGTATGGCTACACCTTC
CDR3aa: CASSFGGYGYTF

j_gene: TRBJ1-2
d_gene: -
v_gene: TRBV27
abundance: few
CDR3nt: TGTGCCAGCAGTTTGAGGGTTGGCTATGGCTACACCTTC
CDR3aa: CASSLRVGYGYTF

j_gene: TRBJ2-1
d_gene: -
v_gene: TRBV2
abundance: few
CDR3nt: TGTGCCAGCAGGCCCGGGGGTGTTCGTAACAATGAGCAGTTCTTC
CDR3aa: CASRPGGVRNNEQFF

j_gene: TRBJ2-7
d_gene: -
v_gene: TRBV5-1
abundance: few
CDR3nt: TGCGCCAGCAGCTTGGGACGGACAACCTACGAGCAGTACTTC
CDR3aa: CASSLGRTTYEQYF

j_gene: TRBJ1-1
d_gene: TRBD1
v_gene: TRBV27
abundance: -
CDR3nt: TGTGCCAGCAGTTTACAAGGGGGACAGTTGAACACTGAAGCTTTCTTT
CDR3aa: CASSLQGGQLNTEAFF

j_gene: TRBJ1-2
d_gene: -
v_gene: TRBV4-1
abundance: -
CDR3nt: TGCGCCAGCAGCCAGACCGAGCGCCGCGGTTCCTATGGCTACACCTTC
CDR3aa: CASSQTERRGSYGYTF

j_gene: TRBJ2-2
d_gene: TRBD1
v_gene: TRBV23-1
abundance: few
CDR3nt: TGCGCCAGCAGTCTCAAGGACAGGGGGCCGAACGGGGAGCTGTTTTTT
CDR3aa: CASSLKDRGPNGELFF

j_gene: TRBJ2-5
d_gene: TRBD2
v_gene: TRBV11-2
abundance: -
CDR3nt: TGTGCCAGCAGCCCAATAGCGGGAGGAGAGACCCAGTACTTC
CDR3aa: CASSPIAGGETQYF

j_gene: TRBJ1-1
d_gene: -
v_gene: TRBV7-9
abundance: few
CDR3nt: TGTGCCAGCAGCTTAGTAGGGAAAACGGAAGCTTTCTTT
CDR3aa: CASSLVGKTEAFF

j_gene: TRBJ1-2
d_gene: TRBD1
v_gene: TRBV6-1
abundance: once
CDR3nt: TGTGCCAGCAGCCTCGGACAGGGCCGGAACTATGGCTACACCTTC
CDR3aa: CASSLGQGRNYGYTF

j_gene: TRBJ2-4
d_gene: -
v_gene: TRBV11-2
abundance: -
CDR3nt: TGTGCCAGCAGCTCCCCCATGTACATTCAGTACTTC
CDR3aa: CASSSPMYIQYF

j_gene: TRBJ2-1
d_gene: -
v_gene: TRBV6-5
abundance: few
CDR3nt: TGTGCCAGCAGTTACGGCGGTTACAATGAGCAGTTCTTC
CDR3aa: CASSYGGYNEQFF

j_gene: TRBJ1-1
d_gene: -
v_gene: TRBV6-1
abundance: few
CDR3nt: TGTGCCAGCAGCCCCGAATGGGGTGAAGCTTTCTTT
CDR3aa: CASSPEWGEAFF

j_gene: TRBJ1-2
d_gene: -
v_gene: TRBV7-9
abundance: -
CDR3nt: TGTGCCAGCAGCTTAGACAGTTATTATGGCTACACCTTC
CDR3aa: CASSLDSYYGYTF

j_gene: TRBJ1-3
d_gene: -
v_gene: TRBV4-1
abundance: -
CDR3nt: TGCGCCAGCAGCCCGAGGGAGAGCTCTGGAAACACCATATATTTT
CDR3aa: CASSPRESSGNTIYF

j_gene: TRBJ1-5
d_gene: -
v_gene: TRBV5-6
abundance: -
CDR3nt: TGTGCCAGCAGCTTGTGGGAGGGCCTTGGGCCCCAGCATTTT
CDR3aa: CASSLWEGLGPQHF

j_gene: TRBJ1-1
d_gene: TRBD1
v_gene: TRBV29-1
abundance: -
CDR3nt: TGCAGCGTCTCTCGACAGGGCAACACTGAAGCTTTCTTT
CDR3aa: CSVSRQGNTEAFF

j_gene: TRBJ2-2
d_gene: TRBD1
v_gene: TRBV5-1
abundance: -
CDR3nt: TGCGCCAGCAGCGGGACAGGTTACAACACCGGGGAGCTGTTTTTT
CDR3aa: CASSGTGYNTGELFF

j_gene: TRBJ1-4
d_gene: -
v_gene: TRBV29-1
abundance: few
CDR3nt: TGCAGCGTGGTAACCGGGGCCTGGGGTGAAAAACTGTTTTTT
CDR3aa: CSVVTGAWGEKLFF

j_gene: TRBJ2-3
d_gene: -
v_gene: TRBV7-9
abundance: -
CDR3nt: TGTGCCAGCAGCCCCTCCCCGGGGCAGAGCACAGATACGCAGTATTTT
CDR3aa: CASSPSPGQSTDTQYF

j_gene: TRBJ2-1
d_gene: -
v_gene: TRBV25-1
abundance: -
CDR3nt: TGTGCCACCGTCACAGGGATCAATGAGCAGTTCTTC
CDR3aa: CATVTGINEQFF

j_gene: TRBJ1-2
d_gene: -
v_gene: TRBV19
abundance: few
CDR3nt: TGTGCCAGTAGGGATTCTATAGCTAACTATGGCTACACCTTC
CDR3aa: CASRDSIANYGYTF

j_gene: TRBJ1-5
d_gene: -
v_gene: TRBV9
abundance: -
CDR3nt: TGTGCCAGCAGCCCTAACGGAGAGTCCAATCAGCCCCAGCATTTT
CDR3aa: CASSPNGESNQPQHF

j_gene: TRBJ2-5
d_gene: -
v_gene: TRBV15
abundance: -
CDR3nt: TGTGCCACCAGCAGGGGCTATGAGACCCAGTACTTC
CDR3aa: CATSRGYETQYF

j_gene: TRBJ1-3
d_gene: -
v_gene: TRBV7-9
abundance: few
CDR3nt: TGTGCCAGCAGCCCCCGGCATTCTGGAAACACCATATATTTT
CDR3aa: CASSPRHSGNTIYF

j_gene: TRBJ2-7
d_gene: -
v_gene: TRBV2
abundance: few
CDR3nt: TGTGCCAGCAGTGCCACAGCCTACGAGCAGTACTTC
CDR3aa: CASSATAYEQYF

j_gene: TRBJ1-5
d_gene: -
v_gene: TRBV13
abundance: few
CDR3nt: TGTGCCAGCAGCTTACCAGGACCTAATCAGCCCCAGCATTTT
CDR3aa: CASSLPGPNQPQHF

j_gene: TRBJ2-3
d_gene: TRBD1
v_gene: TRBV5-1
abundance: few
CDR3nt: TGCGCCAGCAGCTCATCGGACAGGACAGATACGCAGTATTTT
CDR3aa: CASSSSDRTDTQYF

j_gene: TRBJ1-5
d_gene: -
v_gene: TRBV11-2
abundance: -
CDR3nt: TGTGCCAGTAGCTTACGGGCAGCGAGCAATCAGCCCCAGCATTTT
CDR3aa: CASSLRAASNQPQHF

j_gene: TRBJ1-2
d_gene: -
v_gene: TRBV30
abundance: -
CDR3nt: TGTGCCTGGAGCGCCTCATATGGCTACACCTTC
CDR3aa: CAWSASYGYTF

j_gene: TRBJ2-3
d_gene: TRBD1
v_gene: TRBV30
abundance: -
CDR3nt: TGTGCCTGGAGTGTAGAGACAGGGGGCATGAATACGCAGTATTTT
CDR3aa: CAWSVETGGMNTQYF

j_gene: TRBJ2-7
d_gene: TRBD2
v_gene: TRBV10-3
abundance: few
CDR3nt: TGTGCCATCAGCGGGACTAGTAGCTCCTACGAGCAGTACTTC
CDR3aa: CAISGTSSSYEQYF

j_gene: TRBJ2-7
d_gene: -
v_gene: TRBV5-6
abundance: few
CDR3nt: TGTGCCAGCAGCCTGAGCGGGCGCTACTACGAGCAGTACTTC
CDR3aa: CASSLSGRYYEQYF

j_gene: TRBJ1-5
d_gene: -
v_gene: TRBV29-1
abundance: -
CDR3nt: TGCAGCGTTGCGGACCTAAACAATCAGCCCCAGCATTTT
CDR3aa: CSVADLNNQPQHF